The TCR beta chain described here comes from a study of cytomegalovirus exposure and HLA in healthy donors (dated by TCRdb to between 2016 and 2019). A note on the overall study: An earlier analysis of roughly 500 of the donors reported 250 to 300 Gb of sequence data and more than 90 million unique TCR beta sequences from around 200 million T cells. An early release that covered approximately 600 HLA-typed donors contained approximately 300 gigabases of sequencing data and 75 million to 100 million unique TCR sequences. Of the 300 to 500 genotyped donors, 70% to 90% were placed in the genetic ancestry cluster associated with self-reported Caucasian donors. The study aimed to test whether cataloging public T cell receptors could reveal signatures of past pathogen exposure. The T cell repertoires of under 750 subjects were profiled by immunosequencing and related to cytomegalovirus serostatus. A separate validation cohort of about 110 different subjects was used in addition to the approximately 670-subject first cohort. To predict cytomegalovirus infection status, the study brought together high-throughput TCR immunosequencing, statistical association of individual TCRs with disease status, and machine learning. A later analysis re-analyzed previously published TCR beta repertoires from roughly 630 donors and added high-resolution HLA genotyping to study TCR occurrence patterns. In the later analysis, no new phenotypic data were used to find candidate immune exposures; instead, reliance was placed on TCR beta sequences and their occurrence across donors. To decide whether each TCR beta V gene segment behaved as functional or pseudogenic, an earlier analysis of some 570 of the donors relied on high-throughput TCR beta sequencing. Alongside the repertoire data, information on donor age, sex, ethnicity and CMV serostatus was compiled. Genome-wide SNP genotypes for about 65% of the roughly 670 donors were used in a later genetic analysis, which treated that subset as a discovery cohort. All discovery cohort repertoires had been generated using a single sequencing platform. Class I and class II HLA loci were covered by the typing at four-digit resolution. Typing coverage varied by locus: about 620-630 donors for A, B, C, DRB1 and DQB1; more than 500 for DQA1; about 590 for DPA1; around 450 for DPB1. Because of strong linkage in the cohort, four or five DR-DQ haplotypes were treated as single units for association and clustering. Across 398 genotyped donors of the cohort, an average of about 240,000 unique TCR beta nucleotide sequences per donor were sequenced, and 15% to 20% of those sequences were non-productive.

Remarks on this clone: Its target antigen remains unknown. Base qualities are not provided; no much larger clone lies one nucleotide away.

Study-level results and caveats: The study listed 150 to 200 TCR beta chains as associated with cytomegalovirus. In an earlier analysis of approximately 590 of the donors, most TCR beta V segments appeared in productive rearrangements about 87% or about 30% of the time, broadly matching IMGT annotations. CMV serostatus was the only immune exposure information available for the cohort. Assigning TCR associations to individual alleles was difficult when HLA alleles, especially DR and DQ, strongly co-occurred. This cohort had only TCR beta chains sequenced, and the lack of alpha or paired-chain data limited which features could be detected. It was suggested by the authors that the approach could potentially be generalized to other disease states and immunological phenotypes. Compared with the 666-donor mean, donors in an Asian-associated ancestry cluster had fewer N-insertions in productive TCRs, according to a later genetic analysis. In a later analysis, several top co-occurrence clusters were reported to appear linked to parvovirus B19, influenza, CMV and Epstein-Barr virus. Because the 87-base-pair reads could not distinguish some IMGT-functional V segments, including TRBV6-2 and TRBV6-3, those segments were excluded. According to a later analysis, most CMV-associated TCR beta chains appeared to be HLA-restricted, and the HLA associations seemed to be driven largely by CMV exposure. Linkage disequilibrium might explain the correlated functional status among segregating V segments, but an unknown experimental factor could not be excluded. About 15 rarely observed V segments, including chromosome 9 orphons, were excluded from the earlier analysis of several hundred of the donors because counts were too low. A further reported finding was that TCR beta sequences accurately predicted the HLA-A and HLA-B alleles for most subjects in the first cohort. The presence/absence analyses assumed that sequencing depth was roughly uniform across donors, and that assumption may not be true. Across donors, most TCR sequences were observed very rarely, whereas some public TCRs were present in many individuals. HLA typing was unavailable for some donors at each locus, so association tests used only the typed subset. In a later analysis, TCR association rates were found to vary across HLA loci, with the most associated TCRs seen for DRB1 alleles and the fewest for HLA-C alleles. The classifier was reported to diagnose cytomegalovirus status with high specificity and sensitivity in both the original cohort and the validation cohort. A few of the identified cytomegalovirus-associated TCR beta chains were confirmed in vitro to be specific for cytomegalovirus antigens. A group of highly shared sequence variants was considered likely to be a technical artifact of the sequencing pipeline. V-gene and J-gene trimming of TCR beta chains was associated with a missense DCLRE1C variant in a later genetic analysis, and the association was replicated in an independent cohort. A later analysis found that HLA-associated TCR beta chains were more clonally expanded and had lower generation probabilities than equally common non-associated chains. At a false discovery rate of 0.05, a later analysis linked approximately 18,000 TCR beta sequences to specific HLA alleles.

The library was built by means of the immunoSEQ multiplex PCR assay. The multiplex PCR relied on a mix of 60 forward primers for TCR Vbeta segments and 13 reverse primers for TCR Jbeta segments. The CDR3 region of rearranged TCR beta genes was amplified from genomic DNA with a multiplex PCR assay. The Illumina HiSeq System was used to sequence the amplified TCR beta libraries as 87-base-pair reads. Per the original workflow: A later analysis counted tens of millions of unique TCR beta chains across the 650 to 700 repertoires, and about 10 million of these chains were shared by at least two donors. To remove PCR and sequencing errors, raw reads were error-corrected and collapsed into unique sequences using a nearest-neighbor algorithm that merged closely related sequences. V, D and J gene segments were assigned by aligning CDR3 sequences to IMGT reference sequences. Each retained sequence needed at least a six-nucleotide match to both a V gene segment and a J gene segment. Rearrangements were called productive when the CDR3 lacked stop codons and stayed in frame with V and J; all others were non-productive. Following IMGT convention, CDR3 was defined as the stretch from the second conserved V-encoded cysteine up to the conserved J-encoded phenylalanine. The earlier analysis of more than 450 of the donors excluded sequences that lacked an unambiguous match to a single V gene segment. An earlier analysis of almost 600 of the donors classified V segments as functional when productive rearrangements were above 56.7% and as segregating when the standard deviation between donors was above 5%. A statistical classification framework was built to diagnose cytomegalovirus status from the catalog of TCR beta chain sequences. In a later analysis, TCR nucleotide sequences were compared against IMGT/GENE-DB human TR gene sequences so that V and J genes could be assigned. The TCRdist pipeline was used in a later analysis to assign CDR3 sequences and most-parsimonious VDJ recombination scenarios. In a later analysis, each TCR beta chain was defined by its CDR3 amino acid sequence together with its V-gene family, and reads without a unique V-gene family were excluded. In a later analysis, approximately 590 highly shared, low-generation-probability nucleotide sequences were removed to address suspected cross-contamination and a sequencing artifact. A later analysis calculated a clonal expansion index for each public chain from normalized within-repertoire ranks of inferred template counts. In a later analysis, generation probabilities were computed using a VDJ recombination model fitted to out-of-frame rearrangements, and the results were checked against IGoR. A later analysis scored TCR-TCR, TCR-HLA and TCR-CMV co-occurrence with hypergeometric tests, applying a repertoire-size bias correction to TCR pairs. To estimate false discovery rates, a later analysis permuted the HLA or CMV assignments 20 times. A later analysis grouped co-occurring TCRs with DBSCAN, adding TCRdist sequence similarity when clustering within HLA-allele-positive subsets. Repertoires with fewer than 30,000 or more than 120,000 public chains were left out of co-occurrence clustering, as were four to six repertoires with anomalous nucleotide sharing. Sourced from immuneACCESS, this table was stored by TCRdb with only in-frame sequences that have V and J called. A share of the clones is absent; for the studies checked, an unresolved V gene accounts for under half, and the remainder has no known explanation. V and J calls and clone size come straight from that table; D and trimming were deduced from the DNA. The sample records 150,000 to 200,000 clones, around 68% of which are singletons. Roughly 1.4% of the sample rests with the top ten.

The cohort comprised approximately 700 healthy bone marrow donors. All cohort members were sampled while nominally healthy, although unrecorded immune exposures were likely present. The donor was CMV seronegative and was included in the group of a few hundred seronegative cohort members. A peripheral blood sample was collected from each donor, and TCR beta sequencing was performed on peripheral blood mononuclear cells. Genomic DNA was extracted from the blood cell samples with the Qiagen DNeasy Blood Extraction Kit. V is pared back by 4 bases and J by 9 bases, with 14 bases lying between the germline termini. From cysteine to phenylalanine, the CDR3 is 14 amino acids long. This entry keeps only the CDR3 DNA: 42 bases, framed from base 1. Per the germline V gene, SGDLS is the CDR1 and YYNGEE is the CDR2.

The rearranged segments are TRBV9 and TRBJ1-6; tentative D gene TRBD1, with 5 bases matching. Sequencing was carried out using PBMCs. The sequence was obtained from a man aged 50 to 60 in good health and CMV-seronegative. The nucleotides are TGTGCCAGCAGCCCCCGCAGGGATGGTTCACCCCTCCACTTT. It encodes CASSPRRDGSPLHF. Reference TRBV9 and TRBJ1-6 proteins supply the regions before and after the CDR3; the full variable domain is: DSGVTQTPKHLITATGQRVTLRCSPRSGDLSVYWYQQSLDQGLQFLIQYYNGEERAKGNILERFSAQQFPDLHSELNLSSLELGDSALYFCASSPRRDGSPLHFGNGTRLTVT.